One and the same sample provided the 16 T cell receptor beta chains below, sequenced in a study of T cell repertoires in aging, cancer and after chemotherapy. Amplification of TCR beta used genomic DNA extracted from peripheral blood. Rearranged V-D-J TRB sequences were amplified with a mixed TRB-A/B primer pool. TCRdb re-called the multiplex PCR reads through MiXCR, storing one row per CDR3 protein. The table records roughly 410 distinct CDR3 sequences, 25% to 30% of them present only once. The sample comprised blood. The origin of the receptors is a human donor with a solid tumor.

This clonotype counts as large. The chain has TRBV7-4 and TRBJ2-7; 8 positions agree with TRBD2. V shed 5 bases, J shed 4 bases, and the junction held 19 bases outside the gene matches. Germline V gene data show CDR1 as SGHVT and CDR2 as SQSDAQ. The CDR3 contains 18 residues. CDR3 protein: CASSHPPGAGGFIYEQYF. The CDR3 coding sequence is TGTGCCAGCAGCCATCCCCCGGGGGCGGGAGGCTTCATTTACGAGCAGTACTTC.

This clonotype came up once. The gene calls are TRBV6-2 or TRBV6-3 and TRBJ2-7, with TRBD1 matching 7 bases. V shed 7 bases and J 4 bases; nucleotides not matched to a gene: 10. From germline, CDR1 is MNHEY and CDR2 SVGEGT. This CDR3 has 14 amino acids. CDR3 region: CASNPTGPRYEQYF. The CDR3 DNA reads TGTGCCAGCAACCCGACAGGGCCGAGGTACGAGCAGTACTTC.

This rearrangement joins TRBV4-3 to TRBJ2-1, with D uncertain. Germline CDR1 reads LGHNA; CDR2 reads YSLEER. The CDR3 is 15 residues long. Trimming took 1 base from V and 2 from J, leaving 9 bases between them. Written as DNA, the CDR3 is TGCGCCAGCAGCCAAGGACTTGGACCCTACAATGAGCAGTTCTTC. It is translated as CASSQGLGPYNEQFF.

The sample holds one count of this clonotype. The chain has TRBV19 and TRBJ2-7; D may be TRBD2 (6 bases). Germline lookup yields CDR1 LNHDA and CDR2 SQIVND (reference sequence). The CDR3 covers 14 residues. V was cut by 3 bases and J by 3 bases, with 12 bases left in between. The CDR3 loop is CASSIRRGNYEQYF. Written as DNA, the CDR3 is TGTGCCAGTAGTATTCGGCGCGGGAACTACGAGCAGTACTTC. Complete variable domain (other parts from reference TRBV19 and TRBJ2-7): DGGITQSPKYLFRKEGQNVTLSCEQNLNHDAMYWYRQDPGQGLRLIYYSQIVNDFQKGDIAEGYSVSREKKESFPLTVTSAQKNPTAFYLCASSIRRGNYEQYFGPGTRLTVT.

Turning to this clonotype: This may arise from a read error, as a much more abundant clone is one base away. Likely a read error: the CDR3 ends without its conserved phenylalanine or tryptophan. The chain employs TRBV13 and TRBJ2-1; 7 bases map to TRBD1. Germline V gene sequence: CDR1 PRHDT, CDR2 FYEKMQ (reference sequence). With V trimmed by 3 bases and J by 4 bases, 0 bases remained unmatched. This CDR3 has 13 amino acids. The CDR3 here is CASSLDRYNEQFL. DNA of the CDR3: TGTGCCAGCAGCTTGGACAGGTACAATGAGCAGTTCTTA.

The J gene is TRBJ1-1, the V gene TRBV24-1; D remains ambiguous. CDR1 and CDR2 (germline): KGHDR, SFDVKD. Trimming removed 9 bases from V and 0 bases from J, with 10 bases in between. The CDR3 loop spans 13 amino acids. The CDR3: CATSGAMNTEAFF. CDR3 nucleotide sequence: TGTGCCACCTCGGGAGCGATGAACACTGAAGCTTTCTTT.

In its sample, this clonotype was seen a few times. The V and J genes are TRBV20-1 and TRBJ2-7; the D gene is possibly TRBD1 (5 bases). V lost 4 bases, J lost 2 bases, and 15 bases lay in between. Germline assignment: CDR1 DFQATT and CDR2 SNEGSKA (reference sequence). The CDR3 covers 14 residues. The CDR3 coding sequence is TGCAGTGCTAAGGCGTGGGGCGATGCCTACGAGCAGTACTTC. It yields the protein CSAKAWGDAYEQYF.

A note on this clonotype: This may stem from a read error, because a much larger clone lies one nucleotide away. The chain has TRBV19 and TRBJ2-3; 9 bases agree with TRBD2. Per germline, CDR1 LNHDA and CDR2 SQIVND (reference sequence). The CDR3 runs to 19 residues. Germline trimming cut 4 bases from V and 1 base from J; bases unmatched to any gene: 15. The CDR3 DNA reads TGTGCCAGTAGTACCCCGTCCGGGACTAGCAGGGGGGGCACAGATACGCAGTATTTT. Translated: CASSTPSGTSRGGTDTQYF.

By share, this clonotype ranks as large (0.1 to 1%). The chain combines TRBV6-5 with TRBJ1-1; the D gene is possibly TRBD1 (6 bases). The ends were cut back, 7 bases at V and 5 bases at J, with 17 bases in the middle. There are 14 residues in the CDR3. The germline gives CDR1 MNHEY, CDR2 SVGAGI. Here the CDR3 reads CASTSGGRATEAFF. The DNA for the CDR3 is TGTGCCAGCACAAGCGGGGGGCGAGCGACTGAAGCTTTCTTT.

By sample fraction, this clonotype is hyperexpanded. V gene TRBV29-1 combines with J gene TRBJ2-1, with 10 nucleotides matching TRBD1. V dropped 6 bases and J dropped 4; count of bases not matched to a gene: 3. Germline assignment: CDR1 SQVTM and CDR2 ANQGSEA. The CDR3 spans 13 residues. The CDR3, as DNA: TGCAGCGTCCGGACAGGGGGGTACAATGAGCAGTTCTTC. Protein sequence: CSVRTGGYNEQFF.

In its sample, this clonotype was seen a few times. V usage is TRBV20-1 and J usage is TRBJ2-3; D is unresolved. V was shortened by 2 bases and J by 6 bases, with 15 bases between the two germline ends. The germline gives CDR1 DFQATT, CDR2 SNEGSKA (reference sequence). This CDR3 comprises 14 residues. The DNA of the CDR3 is TGCAGTGCTAGACTCTGGTCTGATCCCGATACGCAGTATTTT. It encodes CSARLWSDPDTQYF.

The rearrangement joins TRBV12-3 or TRBV12-4 to TRBJ2-2, with 7 bases matching TRBD1. The CDR3 contains 15 residues. Trimming removed 5 bases from V and 2 bases from J; junction bases left unmatched: 5. In DNA form, the CDR3 reads TGTGCCAGCAGTAGACAGGGATACAACACCGGGGAGCTGTTTTTT. This codes for CASSRQGYNTGELFF.

The rearrangement uses TRBV20-1 and TRBJ2-3; D unresolved. V lost 6 bases and J lost 2, with 9 bases in between. The CDR3 runs to 12 residues. Germline assignment: CDR1 DFQATT and CDR2 SNEGSKA (reference sequence). For the CDR3, the DNA is TGCAGTGCGAGCAGCCCCACAGATACGCAGTATTTT. It translates to CSASSPTDTQYF.

As concerns this clonotype: Just one base apart from a much larger clone, this may be a read error. This chain uses TRBV6-2 or TRBV6-3 with TRBJ2-7, with 9 nucleotides matching TRBD1. Germline-derived CDR1 and CDR2 are MNHEY and SVGEGT. Trimming at V came to 5 bases and at J to 8 bases, leaving 4 bases not matched to a gene. This CDR3 is built from 12 residues. The CDR3 reads CASSRDRVKQYF. The DNA for the CDR3 is TGTGCCAGCAGTAGGGACAGGGTCAAGCAGTACTTC.

About this clonotype itself: The CDR3 carries no conserved terminal phenylalanine or tryptophan, so it likely arises from a read error. J is TRBJ2-1 and V is TRBV5-4; 11 positions match TRBD2. This CDR3 has 17 amino acids. Germline CDR1 is SGHNT and CDR2 is YYREEE (reference sequence). The ends lost 2 bases at V and 0 bases at J; junction bases unmatched: 4. In DNA, the CDR3 is TGTGCCAGCAGCTTTAGCGGGAGGGTTAGCTCCTACAATGAGCAGTTCTTA. This translates into CASSFSGRVSSYNEQFL.

This clonotype is judged large. The rearrangement uses TRBV19 and TRBJ2-2, with a weak D call TRBD1 (6 bases). This CDR3 spans 13 amino acids. Trimming took 4 bases from V and 5 from J, leaving 8 bases between them. Germline V gene sequence: CDR1 LNHDA, CDR2 SQIVND (reference sequence). CDR3 in DNA: TGTGCCAGTAGTACACAGGGAACCGGGGAGCTGTTTTTT. Translated: CASSTQGTGELFF.